This T cell receptor beta chain was documented in a study of naive and memory T cell subsets. In its sample, this clonotype was seen a few times. V dropped 5 bases and J dropped 4 bases, with 18 bases sitting between them. The V gene's germline CDR1 is SGHTA and CDR2 FQGNSA. The CDR3 consists of 16 residues. The beta constant-region primer was an equimolar mix of two oligonucleotides covering TRBC1 and TRBC2. TCRdb re-derived calls from the UMI-ligation and nested PCR reads in MiXCR, one entry per CDR3 protein. Of thousands of distinct CDR3 sequences in the sample, just over 7% were seen once. This receptor was identified in a human donor in good health. Source material: CD4+ TEMRA cells from blood. Subset indicated: effector memory re-expressing CD45RA, CD45RA+ CD27-. The chain couples TRBV7-2 to TRBJ1-3; tentative D call: TRBD1 (5 bases). CDR3 amino acids: CASSRSRAAGGNTIYF. In nucleotides, the CDR3 is TGTGCCAGCAGCAGAAGCAGGGCGGCAGGGGGAAACACCATATATTTT.